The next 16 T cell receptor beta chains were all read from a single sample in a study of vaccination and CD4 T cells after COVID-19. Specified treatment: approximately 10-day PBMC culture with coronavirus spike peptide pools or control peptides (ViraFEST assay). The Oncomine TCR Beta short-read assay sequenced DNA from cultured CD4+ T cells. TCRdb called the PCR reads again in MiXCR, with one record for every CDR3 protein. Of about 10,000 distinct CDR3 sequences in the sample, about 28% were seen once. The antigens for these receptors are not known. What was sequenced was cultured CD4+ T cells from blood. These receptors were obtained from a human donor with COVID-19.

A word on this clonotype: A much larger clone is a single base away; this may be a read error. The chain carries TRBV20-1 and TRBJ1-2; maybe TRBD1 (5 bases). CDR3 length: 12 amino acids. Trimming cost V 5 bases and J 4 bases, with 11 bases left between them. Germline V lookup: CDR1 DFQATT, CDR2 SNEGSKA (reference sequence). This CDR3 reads CSAFTRGYGYTF. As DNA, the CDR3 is TGCAGTGCTTTCACAAGGGGCTATGGCTACACCTTC.

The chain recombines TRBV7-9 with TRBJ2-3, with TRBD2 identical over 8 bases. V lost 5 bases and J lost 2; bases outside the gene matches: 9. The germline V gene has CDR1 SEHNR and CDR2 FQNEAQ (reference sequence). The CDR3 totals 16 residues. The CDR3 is CASSHVGGGTTDTQYF. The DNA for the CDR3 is TGTGCCAGCAGCCACGTGGGCGGGGGGACCACAGATACGCAGTATTTT.

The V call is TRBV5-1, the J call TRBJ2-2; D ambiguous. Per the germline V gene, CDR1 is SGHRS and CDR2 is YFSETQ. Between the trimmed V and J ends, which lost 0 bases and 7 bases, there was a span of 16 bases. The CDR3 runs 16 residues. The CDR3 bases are TGCGCCAGCAGCTTGGGGGGTACGGCCGCTCTCGGGGAGCTGTTTTTT. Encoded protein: CASSLGGTAALGELFF. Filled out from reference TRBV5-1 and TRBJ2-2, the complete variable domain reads KAGVTQTPRYLIKTRGQQVTLSCSPISGHRSVSWYQQTPGQGLQFLFEYFSETQRNKGNFPGRFSGRQFSNSRSEMNVSTLELGDSALYLCASSLGGTAALGELFFGEGSRLTVL.

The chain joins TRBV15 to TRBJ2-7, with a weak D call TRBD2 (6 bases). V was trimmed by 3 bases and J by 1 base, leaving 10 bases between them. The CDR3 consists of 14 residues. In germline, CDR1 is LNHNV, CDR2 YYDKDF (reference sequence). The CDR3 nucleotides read TGTGCCACCAGCAGCGGGGGAGGTTCCTACGAGCAGTACTTC. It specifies CATSSGGGSYEQYF.

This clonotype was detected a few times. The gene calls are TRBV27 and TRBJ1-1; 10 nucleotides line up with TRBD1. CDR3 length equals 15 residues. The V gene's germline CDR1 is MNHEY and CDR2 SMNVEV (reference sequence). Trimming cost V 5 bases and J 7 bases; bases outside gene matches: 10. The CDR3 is CASSLRTGGASEAFF. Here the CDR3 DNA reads TGTGCCAGCAGTCTCCGGACAGGGGGGGCTAGTGAAGCTTTCTTT.

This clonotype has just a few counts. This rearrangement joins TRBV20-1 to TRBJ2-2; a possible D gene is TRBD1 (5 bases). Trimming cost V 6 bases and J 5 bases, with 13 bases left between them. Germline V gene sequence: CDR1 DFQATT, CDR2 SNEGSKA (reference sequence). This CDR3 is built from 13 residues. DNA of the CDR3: TGCAGTGCAACTAACAGGTTTACCGGGGAGCTGTTTTTT. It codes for CSATNRFTGELFF.

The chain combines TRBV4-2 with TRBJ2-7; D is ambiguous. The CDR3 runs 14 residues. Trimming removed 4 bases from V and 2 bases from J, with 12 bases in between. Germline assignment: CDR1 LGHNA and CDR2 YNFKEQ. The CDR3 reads CASSLGRGAYEQYF. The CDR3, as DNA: TGTGCCAGCAGCCTCGGCAGAGGAGCCTACGAGCAGTACTTC.

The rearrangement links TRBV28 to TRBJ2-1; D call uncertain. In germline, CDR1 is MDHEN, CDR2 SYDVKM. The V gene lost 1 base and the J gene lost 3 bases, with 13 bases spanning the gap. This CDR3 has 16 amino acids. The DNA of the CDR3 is TGTGCCAGCAGTTTATTCGGAACTTCCTTCTACAATGAGCAGTTCTTC. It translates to CASSLFGTSFYNEQFF. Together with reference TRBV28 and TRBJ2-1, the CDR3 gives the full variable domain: DVKVTQSSRYLVKRTGEKVFLECVQDMDHENMFWYRQDPGLGLRLIYFSYDVKMKEKGDIPEGYSVSREKKERFSLILESASTNQTSMYLCASSLFGTSFYNEQFFGPGTRLTVL.

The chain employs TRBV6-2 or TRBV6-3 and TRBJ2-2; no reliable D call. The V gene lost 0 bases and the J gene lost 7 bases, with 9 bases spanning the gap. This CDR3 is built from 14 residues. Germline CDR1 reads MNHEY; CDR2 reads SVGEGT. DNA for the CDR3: TGTGCCAGCAGTTACTCATCCCCAGACGGGGAGCTGTTTTTT. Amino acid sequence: CASSYSSPDGELFF.

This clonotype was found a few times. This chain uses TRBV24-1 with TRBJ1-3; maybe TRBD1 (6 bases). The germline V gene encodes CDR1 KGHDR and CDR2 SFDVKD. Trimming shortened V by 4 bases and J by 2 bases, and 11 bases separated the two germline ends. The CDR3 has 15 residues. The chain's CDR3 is CATSDRTDTGNTIYF. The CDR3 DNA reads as TGTGCCACCAGTGACCGGACAGATACTGGAAACACCATATATTTT.

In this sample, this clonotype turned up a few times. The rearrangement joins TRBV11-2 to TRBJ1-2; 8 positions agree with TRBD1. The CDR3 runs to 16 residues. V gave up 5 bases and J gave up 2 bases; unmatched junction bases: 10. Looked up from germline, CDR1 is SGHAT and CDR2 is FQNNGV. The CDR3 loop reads CASSRRTGTTNYGYTF. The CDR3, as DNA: TGTGCCAGCAGCCGTCGGACAGGGACAACCAACTATGGCTACACCTTC.

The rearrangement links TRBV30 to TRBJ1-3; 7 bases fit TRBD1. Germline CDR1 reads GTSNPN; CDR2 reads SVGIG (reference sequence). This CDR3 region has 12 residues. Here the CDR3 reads CATKQGGNTIYF. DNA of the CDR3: TGTGCTACTAAACAGGGGGGAAACACCATATATTTT.

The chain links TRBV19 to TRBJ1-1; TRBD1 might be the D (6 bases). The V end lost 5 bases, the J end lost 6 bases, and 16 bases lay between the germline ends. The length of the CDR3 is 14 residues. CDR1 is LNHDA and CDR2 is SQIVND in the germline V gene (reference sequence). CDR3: CASSLRGAVAEAFF. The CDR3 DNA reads TGTGCCAGTAGTCTTAGGGGGGCGGTCGCTGAAGCTTTCTTT.

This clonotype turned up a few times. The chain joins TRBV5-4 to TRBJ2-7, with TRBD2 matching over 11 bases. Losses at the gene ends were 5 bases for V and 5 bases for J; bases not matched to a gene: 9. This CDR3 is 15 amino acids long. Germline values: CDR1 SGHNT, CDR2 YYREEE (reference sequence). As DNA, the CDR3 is TGTGCCAGCAGGTTGCAGGGGACTAGCGGAGACGAGCAGTACTTC. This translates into CASRLQGTSGDEQYF.

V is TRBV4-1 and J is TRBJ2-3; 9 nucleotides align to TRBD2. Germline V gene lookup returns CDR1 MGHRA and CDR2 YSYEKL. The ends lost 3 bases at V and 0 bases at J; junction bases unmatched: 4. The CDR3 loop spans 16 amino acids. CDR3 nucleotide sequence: TGCGCCAGCAGCCAGTTCCTAGCGGGGAGCACAGATACGCAGTATTTT. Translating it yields CASSQFLAGSTDTQYF.

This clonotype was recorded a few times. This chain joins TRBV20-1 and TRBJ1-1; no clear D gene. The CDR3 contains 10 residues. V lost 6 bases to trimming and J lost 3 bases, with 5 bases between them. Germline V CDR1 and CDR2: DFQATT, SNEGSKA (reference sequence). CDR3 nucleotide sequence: TGCAGTGCGGTAGACACTGAAGCTTTCTTT. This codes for CSAVDTEAFF.